The 20 T cell receptor beta chains below were found in one sample sequenced in a study of sequential checkpoint blockade in melanoma. The treatment here: randomized to nivolumab then ipilimumab (arm A) or the reverse (arm B). Method: immunoSEQ multiplex PCR; TCRdb's copy keeps in-frame clones and lacks some. The table lists over 4,500 clones, roughly 55% of them singletons. This sample comprised CD8+ T cells sorted from blood (inferred from file names), obtained from a patient given nivolumab and ipilimumab in sequence. These receptor sequences come from a human donor with melanoma.

The chain uses TRBV5-1 and TRBJ2-7; possible D gene TRBD1, 6 bases. This CDR3 spans 15 amino acids. Germline CDR1 SGHRS, CDR2 YFSETQ. Trimming left V 0 bases short and J 7 bases short, with 17 bases between. CDR3 region: CASSLELGQPLEQYF. The CDR3 region has the DNA TGCGCCAGCAGCTTGGAACTGGGACAACCGTTAGAGCAGTACTTC.

The chain links TRBV2 to TRBJ2-7, with D possibly TRBD1 on 5 matching bases. V lost 4 bases to trimming and J lost 4 bases, with 11 bases between them. CDR3 length equals 13 residues. The germline V gene has CDR1 SNHLY and CDR2 FYNNEI. CDR3 in amino acids: CASSVQGGYEQYF. The CDR3 DNA sequence: TGTGCCAGCAGTGTGCAGGGTGGGTACGAGCAGTACTTC.

This clone was counted only a few times. The chain couples TRBV7-9 to TRBJ1-5; 10 bases fit TRBD1. CDR3 length equals 14 residues. Germline CDR1 SEHNR, CDR2 FQNEAQ (reference sequence). V dropped 3 bases and J dropped 4; count of bases not matched to a gene: 0. CDR3 loop: CASSLGQGNQPQHF. CDR3 sequence (DNA): TGTGCCAGCAGCTTGGGACAGGGGAATCAGCCCCAGCATTTT.

This clone was seen once. The V call is TRBV7-2, the J call TRBJ2-3; 7 positions match TRBD2. The CDR3 spans 16 residues. J gave up 0 bases and V 3 bases, and 6 bases lay outside the gene matches. Looked up from germline, CDR1 is SGHTA and CDR2 is FQGNSA. The CDR3: CASSFNSRGSTDTQYF. The CDR3 bases are TGTGCCAGCAGCTTTAATTCGCGGGGGAGCACAGATACGCAGTATTTT.

The chain joins TRBV4-3 to TRBJ2-5, with D possibly TRBD2 on 7 matching bases. CDR1 and CDR2 from the germline V gene are LGHNA and YSLEER. Trimming pared 0 bases from V and 5 bases from J, leaving 13 bases between. The CDR3 spans 15 residues. Written as DNA, the CDR3 is TGCGCCAGCAGCCAAGATTGGGGGGGCGGGGAGACCCAGTACTTC. As protein: CASSQDWGGGETQYF.

The rearrangement links TRBV9 to TRBJ2-5; D not resolved. Trimming left V 1 base short and J 3 bases short, with 10 bases between. This CDR3 has 14 residues. The V gene's germline CDR1 is SGDLS and CDR2 YYNGEE. The CDR3 region is CASSVQKSKETQYF. The CDR3 coding sequence is TGTGCCAGCAGCGTACAAAAGTCTAAAGAGACCCAGTACTTC.

This chain links TRBV6-5 with TRBJ1-5; D gene unclear. Trimming shortened V by 2 bases and J by 1 base, and 6 bases separated the two germline ends. The germline V gene encodes CDR1 MNHEY and CDR2 SVGAGI. This CDR3 comprises 14 residues. This CDR3 reads CASSYARSNQPQHF. As DNA, the CDR3 is TGTGCCAGCAGTTACGCTCGGAGCAATCAGCCCCAGCATTTT.

The J gene is TRBJ1-2, the V gene TRBV4-3; TRBD1 matches 7 bases. Unmatched junction bases numbered 10, after V lost 4 bases and J lost 5 bases. The CDR3 covers 15 residues. Germline assignment: CDR1 LGHNA and CDR2 YSLEER. The CDR3 here is CASSLVQTGFYGYTF. CDR3 DNA: TGCGCCAGCAGCCTAGTCCAGACAGGGTTTTATGGCTACACCTTC.

Relative to its sample, this clone is medium-sized. The chain recombines TRBV7-9 with TRBJ1-1, with D uncertain. CDR3 size: 15 residues. Germline assignment: CDR1 SEHNR and CDR2 FQNEAQ (reference sequence). Trimming took off 3 bases at V and 4 bases at J, with 15 bases between the two ends. The CDR3 DNA follows: TGTGCCAGCAGCTTGATCGGATCTGAGGGCACTGAAGCTTTCTTT. Its protein product is CASSLIGSEGTEAFF. Full variable domain (outside the CDR3, taken from reference TRBV7-9 and TRBJ1-1): DTGVSQNPRHKITKRGQNVTFRCDPISEHNRLYWYRQTLGQGPEFLTYFQNEAQLEKSRLLSDRFSAERPKGSFSTLEIQRTEQGDSAMYLCASSLIGSEGTEAFFGQGTRLTVV.

This clone showed up just once. The rearrangement links TRBV4-2 to TRBJ1-5; 8 positions match TRBD1. J lost 5 bases, V lost 1 base, and 7 bases had no gene match. This CDR3 has 16 amino acids. From germline, CDR1 is LGHNA and CDR2 YNFKEQ. The CDR3 reads CASSQVDRGSDQPQHF. The CDR3 bases are TGTGCCAGCAGCCAAGTCGACAGGGGTTCGGATCAGCCCCAGCATTTT.

This chain joins TRBV6-5 and TRBJ2-7; 9 nucleotides match TRBD2. Trimming removed 4 bases from V and 0 bases from J; junction bases left unmatched: 7. Germline V gene data show CDR1 as MNHEY and CDR2 as SVGAGI. The CDR3 covers 16 residues. The CDR3 reads CASSFTAGGSSYEQYF. The DNA for the CDR3 is TGTGCCAGCAGTTTTACCGCGGGGGGGAGCTCCTACGAGCAGTACTTC.

A few counts support this clone. The chain couples TRBV7-8 to TRBJ2-5; 10 bases line up with TRBD1. The trim removed 2 bases at V and 5 bases at J, leaving 5 bases unmatched. CDR3 size: 15 residues. CDR1 and CDR2 (germline): SGHVS, FQNEAQ. DNA of the CDR3: TGTGCCAGCAGCTTATCGGGACAGGGGTTGGAGACCCAGTACTTC. Protein: CASSLSGQGLETQYF.

This clone was counted a few times. The chain employs TRBV30 and TRBJ2-7, with a tentative D call TRBD1 (5 bases). The germline V and J ends were trimmed by 0 bases and 7 bases, with 19 bases remaining between them. Germline values: CDR1 GTSNPN, CDR2 SVGIG (reference sequence). CDR3 length equals 15 residues. The CDR3 sequence: CAWSVLIGQGDEQYF. CDR3 in DNA: TGTGCCTGGAGTGTACTTATCGGGCAGGGCGATGAGCAGTACTTC.

This clone showed up just a few times. The chain joins TRBV9 to TRBJ1-6; no reliable D call. CDR1 is SGDLS, CDR2 YYNGEE, per germline. V was trimmed by 4 bases and J by 6 bases, leaving 14 bases between them. The CDR3 runs to 15 residues. The CDR3 reads CASSHPEGGNSPLHF. The CDR3 nucleotides are TGTGCCAGCAGCCACCCAGAGGGTGGTAATTCACCCCTCCACTTT.

The CDR3 DNA reads TGTGCCAGCAGCGCTAGCGGGGGGCGATTGGATACGCAGTATTTT. As protein: CASSASGGRLDTQYF. V and J are TRBV7-2 and TRBJ2-3, with 11 bases matching TRBD2. V trimming: 5 bases; J trimming: 6 bases; junction bases outside the gene matches: 7. From germline, CDR1 is SGHTA and CDR2 FQGNSA. The CDR3 has 15 amino acids.

The rearrangement joins TRBV7-8 to TRBJ2-7, with TRBD1 identical over 7 bases. CDR1 and CDR2 (germline): SGHVS, FQNEAQ. This CDR3 has 15 amino acids. V was pared by 4 bases and J by 0 bases, with 6 bases of the junction left unmatched. This CDR3 reads CASSSTGVSSYEQYF. CDR3 sequence (DNA): TGTGCCAGCAGCTCTACAGGGGTTAGCTCCTACGAGCAGTACTTC.

This clone has a handful of counts. The J gene is TRBJ1-2, the V gene TRBV6-5, with a possible D match to TRBD1 (5 bases). Trimming stripped 7 bases from V and 0 bases from J, with 12 bases between. This CDR3 is built from 14 residues. Germline CDR1 and CDR2: MNHEY and SVGAGI. CDR3 nucleotide sequence: TGTGCCAGCACCCGCGGGGACTCTAACTATGGCTACACCTTC. This translates into CASTRGDSNYGYTF.

This clone has a single count. The rearrangement links TRBV2 to TRBJ2-7, with D unclear. Germline V gene lookup returns CDR1 SNHLY and CDR2 FYNNEI. Between the trimmed V and J ends, which lost 3 bases and 3 bases, there was a span of 12 bases. The CDR3 is 14 amino acids. CDR3 DNA sequence: TGTGCCAGCAGTGAGCGGAACCGAGACTACGAGCAGTACTTC. It translates to CASSERNRDYEQYF. Supplemented by reference TRBV2 and TRBJ2-7, the full variable domain reads EPEVTQTPSHQVTQMGQEVILRCVPISNHLYFYWYRQILGQKVEFLVSFYNNEISEKSEIFDDQFSVERPDGSNFTLKIRSTKLEDSAMYFCASSERNRDYEQYFGPGTRLTVT.

This chain links TRBV7-9 with TRBJ1-1; TRBD1 aligns across 9 bases. The CDR3 is made up of 14 amino acids. V was pared by 5 bases and J by 5 bases, with 6 bases of the junction left unmatched. Germline-derived CDR1 and CDR2 are SEHNR and FQNEAQ (reference sequence). The CDR3 loop is CASSAGTGRTEAFF. CDR3 coding DNA: TGTGCCAGCAGCGCCGGGACAGGGAGGACTGAAGCTTTCTTT.

The chain's CDR3 is CAWSLTGLGSVLTF. The CDR3, as DNA: TGTGCCTGGAGTTTGACAGGGTTAGGGTCCGTCCTGACTTTC. This chain links TRBV30 with TRBJ2-6; TRBD1 aligns across 7 bases. CDR3 size: 14 residues. Trimming at V came to 2 bases and at J to 12 bases, leaving 10 bases not matched to a gene. Germline CDR1 is GTSNPN and CDR2 is SVGIG (reference sequence).